Listed below are T cell receptor beta chains from one sample, sequenced in a study of shared clonotypes between healthy human individuals. Some clones are missing from TCRdb's copy, which holds only in-frame ones; the method was immunoSEQ multiplex PCR. The sample carries around 1.6 million clones, approximately 98% recorded once. Material: naive CD4+ T cells sorted from blood. The source of these receptors is a man younger than 40 in good health. Each CDR3 is given with its conserved first and last residue. The D gene is left open where the match is weak. Some rows have no size entry. The others give once, few or many, or a class for an expanded clone.

V gene	clone size	D gene	J gene	CDR3 DNA	CDR3 protein
TRBV5-1	-	-	TRBJ2-1	TGCGCCAGCAGCTTGCCCTCTTTCTCCGGGAGAAGATCCCCGGTAGACTACAATGAGCAGTTCTTC	CASSLPSFSGRRSPVDYNEQFF
TRBV5-1	-	TRBD1	TRBJ2-5	TGCGCCAGCAGCCCGCGCGGGACAGGGGAGACCCAGTACTTC	CASSPRGTGETQYF
TRBV15	once	-	TRBJ1-5	TGTGCCACCAGCAGACAGGGGAGGGGAGACAATCAGCCCCAGCATTTT	CATSRQGRGDNQPQHF
TRBV2	once	-	TRBJ2-1	TGTGCCAGCATTAGAGAGTCCTACAATGAGCAGTTCTTC	CASIRESYNEQFF
TRBV6-5	-	-	TRBJ2-7	TGTGCCAGCAGTTACTTCCAGGGTTACGAGCAGTACTTC	CASSYFQGYEQYF
TRBV2	-	TRBD1	TRBJ1-2	TGTGCCAGCAGAGGGACAGAGAACTATGGCTACACCTTC	CASRGTENYGYTF
TRBV28	-	TRBD2	TRBJ2-2	TGTGCCAGCAACGGACTAGCGGGAGCTGGGGAGCTGTTTTTT	CASNGLAGAGELFF
TRBV7-2	-	-	TRBJ1-5	TGTGCCAGCAGCCCCGAAGGGGGATTGTTAGATCAGCCCCAGCATTTT	CASSPEGGLLDQPQHF
TRBV5-6	-	-	TRBJ2-7	TGTGCCAGCACCAAGGCGGCCTTGTACGAGCAGTACTTC	CASTKAALYEQYF
TRBV5-1	-	-	TRBJ2-3	TGCGCCAGCAGCACAGAAAGCACAGATACGCAGTATTTT	CASSTESTDTQYF
TRBV7-2	-	TRBD2	TRBJ2-1	TGTGCCAGCAGCCAAATCGGGAAAGGGCGGGAGATGCAGCTTGAGCAGTTCTTC	CASSQIGKGREMQLEQFF
TRBV5-1	once	TRBD2	TRBJ2-7	TGCGCCAGCAGCTCAAGCGGGAGGGACTACGAGCAGTACTTC	CASSSSGRDYEQYF
TRBV12-5	once	-	TRBJ1-3	TGTGCTAGTGGTTTGGGGGACGTAAGCTCTGGAAACACCATATATTTT	CASGLGDVSSGNTIYF
TRBV11-2	-	-	TRBJ1-2	TGTGCCAGCAGCTTAGATTGGCTAGTCCGGGGCTACACCTTC	CASSLDWLVRGYTF
TRBV14	once	-	TRBJ2-4	TGTGCCAGCAGCCAAGGGCAGGGGAACATTCAGTACTTC	CASSQGQGNIQYF
TRBV7-6	-	-	TRBJ2-3	TGTGCCAGCAGCTTAATACGGGCCCGGACGGATACGCAGTATTTT	CASSLIRARTDTQYF
TRBV10-1	-	-	TRBJ2-3	TGCGCCAGCAGTGAAGAGTTTCGGGATACGCAGTATTTT	CASSEEFRDTQYF
TRBV28	once	-	TRBJ1-5	TGTGCCAGCAGACTACAGGGTAATCAGCCCCAGCATTTT	CASRLQGNQPQHF
TRBV6-5	-	TRBD2	TRBJ2-7	TGTGCCAGCAGGCTAGTACTAGCGGAGTTCTACGAGCAGTACTTC	CASRLVLAEFYEQYF
TRBV27	-	-	TRBJ2-7	TGTGCCAGCAGTCCCCGCATTGGACGCAGCAAGAGCTCCTACGAGCAGTACTTC	CASSPRIGRSKSSYEQYF
TRBV7-8	-	-	TRBJ2-1	TGTGCCAGCAGCTTAGAGGGTTTGGTACAGGGCAATGAGCAGTTCTTC	CASSLEGLVQGNEQFF
TRBV5-4	-	-	TRBJ1-1	TGTGCCAGCAGCCTAGGGGGGGGCACTGAAGCTTTCTTT	CASSLGGGTEAFF
TRBV25-1	few	-	TRBJ2-2	TGTGCCAGCAGTGGCCGGACCTGGGGTGGGGAGCTGTTTTTT	CASSGRTWGGELFF
TRBV10-3	-	-	TRBJ1-5	TGTGCCATCAGTGAATCCCCGGGTGGAGGGGCCCTTAGCAATCAGCCCCAGCATTTT	CAISESPGGGALSNQPQHF
TRBV5-1	-	-	TRBJ1-5	TGCGCCAGCAGCTTGGCCGGAGGGGATCAGCCCCAGCATTTT	CASSLAGGDQPQHF
TRBV18	-	-	TRBJ2-2	TGTGCCAGCTCACCCGCCCTACCCGGCACCGGGGAGCTGTTTTTT	CASSPALPGTGELFF
TRBV4-1	once	TRBD2	TRBJ2-7	TGCGCCAGCAGCCAACGGTCTATAACTAGCGGTACCTACGAGCAGTACTTC	CASSQRSITSGTYEQYF